The T cell receptor (beta chain) described here comes from a study of Graves' ophthalmopathy and Graves' hyperthyroidism. CDR1 and CDR2 from the germline V gene are KGHDR and SFDVKD. The V segment lost 3 bases and the J segment 6 bases; nucleotides outside the gene matches: 7. The CDR3 has 16 residues. RNA served as the template for amplifying TCR beta CDR3 regions. The workflow started with a first-round RT-PCR run with HTBI primers and then moved on to a second-round multiplex PCR. Using its own MiXCR run on the multiplex PCR reads, TCRdb lists one record per CDR3 protein. The table includes some 1.1 million distinct CDR3 sequences, about 40% detected once.

The sequenced material came from peripheral blood or thyroid tissue (not recorded which). The chain carries TRBV24-1 and TRBJ1-2; 12 bases match TRBD1. The sequence came from an adult man with Graves' hyperthyroidism. The chain's CDR3 is CATSDRDRGLIDGYTF. CDR3 DNA sequence: TGTGCCACCAGTGATCGGGACAGGGGGCTTATTGATGGCTACACCTTC.